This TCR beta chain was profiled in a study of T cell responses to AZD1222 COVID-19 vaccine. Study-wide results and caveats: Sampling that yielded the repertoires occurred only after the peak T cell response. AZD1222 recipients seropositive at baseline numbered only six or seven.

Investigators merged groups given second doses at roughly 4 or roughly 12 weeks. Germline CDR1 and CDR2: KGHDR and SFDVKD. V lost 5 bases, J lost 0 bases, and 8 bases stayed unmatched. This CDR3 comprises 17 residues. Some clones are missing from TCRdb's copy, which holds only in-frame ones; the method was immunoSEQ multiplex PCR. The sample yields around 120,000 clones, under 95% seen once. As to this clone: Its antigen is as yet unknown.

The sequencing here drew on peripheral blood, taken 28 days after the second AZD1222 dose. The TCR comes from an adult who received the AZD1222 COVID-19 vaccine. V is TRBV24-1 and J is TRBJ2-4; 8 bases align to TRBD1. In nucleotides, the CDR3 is TGTGCCACCAGTGTGCCTGACAGGGGATTAGCCAAAAACATTCAGTACTTC. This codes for CATSVPDRGLAKNIQYF.